This TCR gamma chain stems from a study of fetal and pediatric gammadelta thymocytes (dated by TCRdb to the early 2020s). For context, the study as a whole: The bulk gammadelta thymocyte repertoires, which combined previously published data with newly generated, unpublished data, were used to reinforce a single-cell study of gammadelta thymocyte development. Bulk TCR repertoire data were included to raise the number of subjects and reinforce the CDR3 publicity analysis. The set of bulk gammadelta thymocyte repertoires included some ten subjects in total: 3 fetal thymus donors and 7 pediatric thymus donors. Bulk gammadelta thymocyte repertoires combined previously published data (refs 27,28) with unpublished data. Results the study describes overall, beyond this receptor: Compared with post-natal repertoires, fetal gammadelta thymocyte repertoires were previously reported to be enriched for TRDV2, TRGV8 and TRGV9 usage, low N additions and public CDR3s.

Sequencing relied on an Illumina MiSeq. In the paper's pipeline: To analyze publicity, the Vgamma9Vdelta2 and nonVgamma9Vdelta2 bulk CDR3 files from each subject were merged so that every subject had one combined repertoire. Using base R and dplyr, CDR3 publicity was scored on a scale from 0 to 19 by checking each amino acid sequence across 9 single-cell datasets and under 13 bulk repertoires. TCRdb called clones anew from the public reads via CATT; matching DNA rows were later pooled. The V and J calls come from TCRdb's annotation, not from the publication. In all, the sample holds approximately 570 gamma-chain clones, and 0.95% to 1.5% of those were seen once. The leading ten clones occupy roughly 10% of the sample. The V end gives up 1 base and the J end 6 bases, leaving 5 bases in the junction not matched to a gene. From the cysteine up to the phenylalanine, the CDR3 has a length of 14 residues. Only the CDR3 DNA is retained, 42 bases long and in frame from the first base. The germline V gene supplies CDR1 EGSTGY and CDR2 YDSYTSSV.

This clone is labeled large (0.1 to 1%). Its binding antigen is unknown. Within one base of it there is no much larger clone, and no base qualities were kept. For staining, thymocytes received Zombie NIR viability dye along with antibodies against CD3 (UCHT1), TCRgammadelta (11F2), TCRVgamma9 (IMMU360) and TCRVdelta2 (IMMU389). TRD and TRG CDR3 repertoires were generated in bulk, separately, from sorted Vgamma9Vdelta2 and nonVgamma9Vdelta2 gammadelta thymocytes obtained from human fetal and pediatric thymuses. Pediatric thymus tissue was obtained in Belgium from children undergoing cardiac surgery. The ages of the pediatric thymus donors in the study ranged between about 1 and 11 years. As previously described, thymic cell suspensions were prepared from both fetal and post-natal thymuses. Vgamma9Vdelta2 thymocytes were sorted as CD3+ gammadeltaTCR+ Vgamma9+ Vdelta2+ cells. Cell sorting was done on a FACS Aria III cell sorter (BD Biosciences).

The specimen sequenced was Vgamma9Vdelta2 gamma-delta T cells from the thymus. Sample cell subset or site, as interpreted from the label and publication: sorted CD3+gammadeltaTCR+Vgamma9+Vdelta2+ thymocytes. This sequence was found in a child who underwent cardiac surgery and was recorded as healthy. The chain employs TRGV4 and TRGJP2. CDR3 loop: CATWDGRGDWIKTF. The DNA is as follows: TGTGCCACCTGGGATGGAAGGGGTGATTGGATCAAGACGTTT.